This T cell receptor beta chain derives from a study of blood T cell repertoires in COVID-19. Overall study: From the United States, Italy and Spain came samples of acute and convalescent COVID-19. Sample material is recorded as cDNA or gDNA derived from T cells, B-cell-depleted T cells, or PBMCs.

J lost 4 bases, V lost 2 bases, and 8 bases had no gene match. Germline loops: CDR1 MNHEY, CDR2 SMNVEV (reference sequence). The length of the CDR3 is 17 residues. Original data processing: Amplified reference gene primers provided the basis for estimating nucleated cell counts. The protocol was immunoSEQ multiplex PCR, while the TCRdb copy is restricted to in-frame clones and leaves out a portion. For V, J and clone size, that table is used; D and trimming come from the DNA. Of tens of thousands of clones listed, approximately 85% are singletons. This clone has only one observation. This receptor was taken from an elderly man with acute or convalescent COVID-19. The chain carries TRBV27 and TRBJ2-6, with 7 nucleotides matching TRBD1. The source material was peripheral blood. CDR3 region: CASSLEGGAVGANVLTF. The CDR3, as DNA: TGTGCCAGCAGTTTAGAAGGGGGCGCGGTAGGGGCCAACGTCCTGACTTTC.